This T cell receptor (beta chain) was captured by sequencing in a study of blood T cell repertoires in COVID-19. Study-wide context: Acute and convalescent COVID-19 specimens originated in the United States, Italy and Spain. The cDNA or gDNA used as material had been derived from T cells, B-cell-depleted T cells, or PBMCs.

In the study's own analysis: Reference gene primer amplification gave nucleated cell count estimates. Data came from immunoSEQ multiplex PCR; TCRdb stores just in-frame clones and leaves some out. The DNA gave D and trimming, while V, J and clone size come from that table. The sample consists of approximately 190,000 clones, more than 70% of them appearing once. The CDR3 consists of 15 residues. The germline CDR1 and CDR2 sequences are SSHAT and FNYEAQ (reference sequence). Trimming cost V 5 bases and J 5 bases; bases outside gene matches: 9. This TCR was recovered from a woman aged 40 to 50 who had recovered from COVID-19. Material: peripheral blood. V gene TRBV7-7 combines with J gene TRBJ2-5; TRBD2 agrees at 9 bases. DNA of the CDR3: TGTGCCAGCAGCGTTACCGCGACTAGCGGCGAGACCCAGTACTTC. This gives the protein CASSVTATSGETQYF.